This is a list of T cell receptor beta chains from one sample in a study of blood T cells in healthy people across ages. TCRdb re-called the 5' RACE reads through MiXCR, storing one row per CDR3 protein. This sample has around 1,500,000 distinct CDR3 sequences, with approximately 42% found just once. Specimen: blood. These receptors all stem from a woman aged 18-35 years in good health. Each CDR3 is given with its conserved first and last residue. D genes are given only for firm matches. Part of the rows lack a size; the others show once, few, many or a class for expanded clones.

>TRBV7-2|-|TRBJ2-7|-
CASSPTGLVYEQYF
TGTGCCAGCAGCCCAACAGGGCTTGTCTACGAGCAGTACTTC
>TRBV9|-|TRBJ2-3|-
CASSPWGRGTDTQYF
TGTGCCAGCAGCCCTTGGGGCAGAGGCACAGATACGCAGTATTTT
>TRBV6-6|-|TRBJ1-2|-
CATSTDSYTF
TGTGCCACCAGTACAGACAGCTACACCTTC
>TRBV27|many|TRBJ2-7|-
CASHPRASTVYEQYF
TGTGCCAGCCACCCCCGGGCTAGCACGGTTTACGAGCAGTACTTC
>TRBV12-1|-|TRBJ2-3|-
CASSSAEWSGRCSDTQYF
TGTGCCAGCAGCTCCGCCGAGTGGAGCGGGAGATGTTCAGATACGCAGTATTTT
>TRBV20-1|few|TRBJ2-7|TRBD2
CSADGTIGYEQYF
TGCAGTGCTGACGGGACTATCGGATACGAGCAGTACTTC
>TRBV12-3/TRBV12-4|few|TRBJ1-2|TRBD1
CASSSQGGPTYGYTF
TGTGCCAGCAGTTCGCAGGGGGGCCCTACCTATGGCTACACCTTC
>TRBV9|-|TRBJ1-1|-
CASIPVDPNTEAFF
TGTGCCAGCATCCCCGTAGACCCGAACACTGAAGCTTTCTTT
>TRBV9|-|TRBJ2-1|-
CASSVGPFNNEQFF
TGTGCCAGCAGCGTAGGGCCTTTCAACAATGAGCAGTTCTTC
>TRBV7-2|-|TRBJ2-7|-
CASSVTSPSYNEQYF
TGTGCCAGCAGCGTAACTAGCCCCTCCTACAATGAGCAGTACTTC
>TRBV20-1|-|TRBJ1-6|TRBD1
CSARDMVGGQGTHSPLHF
TGCAGTGCTAGAGATATGGTTGGGGGACAGGGAACTCATTCACCCCTCCACTTT
>TRBV27|few|TRBJ2-4|TRBD1
CASSLGTVTKNIQYF
TGTGCCAGCAGTTTGGGGACAGTCACCAAAAACATTCAGTACTTC
>TRBV29-1|-|TRBJ1-2|TRBD1
CSVVGGGDYGYTF
TGCAGCGTTGTGGGAGGGGGCGACTATGGCTACACCTTC
>TRBV3-1|-|TRBJ2-1|TRBD1
CASSQGPGQGEFF
TGTGCCAGCAGCCAAGGGCCGGGACAGGGCGAGTTCTTC
>TRBV2|few|TRBJ2-3|-
CASSEAGGNTDTQYF
TGTGCCAGCAGTGAAGCAGGCGGGAACACAGATACGCAGTATTTT
>TRBV5-1|-|TRBJ2-7|-
CASSLARRDSRPYEQYF
TGCGCCAGCAGCTTGGCCCGCCGGGACTCCCGTCCCTACGAGCAGTACTTC
>TRBV6-5|many|TRBJ2-3|-
CASSFGSRTDTQYF
TGTGCCAGCAGTTTCGGGAGTCGAACAGATACGCAGTATTTT
>TRBV5-1|-|TRBJ2-7|-
CASSTQGGGPNEQYF
TGCGCCAGCAGCACCCAGGGGGGGGGCCCCAATGAGCAGTACTTC
>TRBV5-1|-|TRBJ1-6|-
CASSLGSTTSYNSPLHF
TGCGCCAGCAGCTTGGGTTCCACAACCTCCTATAATTCACCCCTCCACTTT
>TRBV5-1|many|TRBJ2-7|TRBD2
CASSLVSGATYEQYF
TGCGCCAGCAGCTTGGTTAGCGGGGCGACTTACGAGCAGTACTTC
>TRBV7-9|few|TRBJ2-7|-
CASSLESGWQYF
TGTGCCAGCAGCTTAGAGTCAGGGTGGCAGTACTTC
>TRBV4-2|-|TRBJ2-5|TRBD1
CASSQVAKGAQETQYF
TGTGCCAGCAGCCAAGTAGCGAAGGGGGCGCAAGAGACCCAGTACTTC
>TRBV29-1|-|TRBJ2-1|-
CSVRGGLQSNEQFF
TGCAGCGTGCGTGGAGGACTACAATCGAATGAGCAGTTCTTC
>TRBV15|-|TRBJ1-2|TRBD1
CATSRGSAGGGLRGYTF
TGTGCCACCAGCAGAGGGTCGGCAGGGGGTGGACTTAGAGGCTACACCTTC
>TRBV11-2|-|TRBJ2-3|TRBD1
CASSWDRSTDTQYF
TGTGCCAGCAGCTGGGACAGGAGCACAGATACGCAGTATTTT
>TRBV6-5|few|TRBJ2-2|-
CASRITPSGSSTGELFF
TGTGCCAGCAGGATTACTCCATCTGGTTCTTCTACCGGGGAGCTGTTTTTT
>TRBV20-1|-|TRBJ1-6|-
CSASKVNALHF
TGCAGTGCTAGTAAGGTCAATGCCCTCCACTTT
>TRBV4-1|few|TRBJ2-5|-
CASSPRLDETQYF
TGCGCCAGCAGCCCCCGACTAGACGAGACCCAGTACTTC
>TRBV2|few|TRBJ2-3|-
CASSVEQGSTDTQYF
TGTGCCAGCAGTGTAGAACAGGGAAGCACAGATACGCAGTATTTT
>TRBV7-9|-|TRBJ1-2|-
CASSLAASNDGYTF
TGTGCCAGCAGCCTTGCTGCCAGCAACGATGGCTACACCTTC
>TRBV2|-|TRBJ1-2|TRBD1
CASSGTGYGHTF
TGTGCCAGTTCCGGGACAGGGTATGGCCACACCTTC
>TRBV27|-|TRBJ1-1|-
CAGSLSSRPGNTEAFF
TGTGCCGGCAGTTTATCATCCAGGCCCGGGAACACTGAAGCTTTCTTT
>TRBV20-1|few|TRBJ2-3|TRBD2
CSARSGSGRTDTQYF
TGCAGTGCTAGAAGTGGTAGCGGGAGGACGGATACGCAGTATTTT
>TRBV27|few|TRBJ1-2|-
CASSFNRLGGYTF
TGTGCCAGCAGTTTTAACAGGTTGGGTGGCTACACCTTC
>TRBV4-1|-|TRBJ2-7|-
CASSQGRASSYNEQYF
TGCGCCAGCAGCCAAGGAAGGGCTAGCTCCTACAATGAGCAGTACTTC
>TRBV4-2|few|TRBJ1-2|-
CASSPRTGYRDYGYTF
TGTGCCAGCAGCCCTCGAACAGGGTATAGGGACTATGGCTACACCTTC
>TRBV2|-|TRBJ2-2|TRBD2
CAIAKELASGELFF
TGTGCCATCGCTAAGGAACTAGCGTCCGGGGAGCTGTTTTTT
>TRBV12-5|-|TRBJ2-7|-
CASGLVPNSYEQYF
TGTGCTAGTGGTTTGGTTCCCAACTCCTACGAGCAGTACTTC
>TRBV11-2|few|TRBJ1-1|-
CASSLMAGASGTEAFF
TGTGCCAGCAGCTTAATGGCGGGGGCGAGCGGCACTGAAGCTTTCTTT
>TRBV12-3/TRBV12-4|-|TRBJ2-7|TRBD2
CATNQLAGGNYNEQYF
TGTGCCACAAACCAGCTAGCGGGAGGTAACTACAATGAGCAGTACTTC
>TRBV12-3/TRBV12-4|-|TRBJ1-5|-
CASSPRAGGNQPQHF
TGTGCCAGCAGCCCTAGGGCGGGGGGCAATCAGCCCCAGCATTTT
>TRBV15|-|TRBJ1-4|-
CATSRDLEGNEKLFF
TGTGCCACCAGCAGAGATCTAGAGGGGAATGAAAAACTGTTTTTT
>TRBV20-1|many|TRBJ2-5|-
CSARLAPLGETQYF
TGCAGTGCTAGGCTAGCCCCTCTCGGGGAGACCCAGTACTTC
>TRBV2|few|TRBJ2-5|TRBD2
CASIYGTGLGQETQYF
TGTGCCAGCATATACGGGACGGGACTAGGTCAAGAGACCCAGTACTTC
>TRBV4-1|-|TRBJ2-1|-
CASSPAPGTWDEQFF
TGCGCCAGCAGCCCCGCCCCGGGCACTTGGGATGAGCAGTTCTTC
>TRBV7-9|-|TRBJ1-2|-
CASSLPTGNYGYTF
TGTGCCAGCAGCTTACCCACAGGAAACTATGGCTACACCTTC
>TRBV7-9|-|TRBJ1-5|-
CASSQPTGDYSNQPQHF
TGTGCCAGCAGCCAGCCGACCGGGGACTATAGCAATCAGCCCCAGCATTTT
>TRBV29-1|-|TRBJ2-3|TRBD1
CSVSTGGFDTDTQYF
TGCAGCGTCTCGACAGGGGGCTTCGACACAGATACGCAGTATTTT
>TRBV6-1|few|TRBJ2-2|-
CASSEPMVSYLNTGELFF
TGTGCCAGCAGTGAACCTATGGTCAGCTACCTTAACACCGGGGAGCTGTTTTTT
>TRBV4-2|few|TRBJ2-1|-
CASSAGAQDNEQFF
TGTGCCAGCAGCGCAGGGGCGCAGGACAATGAGCAGTTCTTC
>TRBV5-1|-|TRBJ2-5|TRBD2
CASSRDYGETQYF
TGCGCCAGCAGCCGGGACTATGGAGAGACCCAGTACTTC
>TRBV4-1|-|TRBJ2-5|-
CASSQEQGRETQYF
TGCGCCAGCAGCCAAGAACAGGGTAGAGAGACCCAGTACTTC
>TRBV7-2|-|TRBJ2-1|-
CASSPGGLPRGSYNEQFF
TGTGCCAGCAGCCCCGGCGGGTTACCGCGAGGCTCCTACAATGAGCAGTTCTTC
>TRBV5-6|-|TRBJ2-7|-
CASSYRNNSYNEQYF
TGTGCCAGCAGCTATCGAAACAACTCCTACAATGAGCAGTACTTC
>TRBV20-1|-|TRBJ2-7|TRBD2
CSARVSSGTSGVYNEQYF
TGCAGTGCTAGAGTCTCTTCCGGGACTAGCGGGGTCTACAATGAGCAGTACTTC
>TRBV7-2|few|TRBJ2-1|TRBD2
CASSFPGLADNEQFF
TGTGCCAGCAGCTTCCCGGGACTAGCGGACAATGAGCAGTTCTTC
>TRBV10-3|-|TRBJ2-5|TRBD2
CAISETGGEEETQYF
TGTGCCATCAGTGAGACGGGAGGAGAGGAAGAGACCCAGTACTTC
>TRBV27|few|TRBJ2-1|TRBD2
CASSPAGANEQFF
TGTGCCAGCAGCCCAGCGGGGGCAAATGAGCAGTTCTTC
>TRBV5-1|-|TRBJ2-5|-
CASSFSGSSLETQYF
TGCGCCAGCAGCTTCTCAGGGTCCTCCCTCGAGACCCAGTACTTC